The 8 T cell receptor beta chains given below trace back to one sample, sequenced in a study of blood T cell repertoires in COVID-19. Produced via immunoSEQ multiplex PCR; TCRdb's table is partial and in-frame only. The sample includes approximately 91,000 clones, roughly 80% of them seen just once. Material for sequencing was peripheral blood. Every receptor here comes from a human donor in a cohort sampled during active COVID-19.

The rearrangement uses TRBV27 and TRBJ2-7; D is uncertain. CDR1 and CDR2 (germline): MNHEY, SMNVEV (reference sequence). CDR3 length: 11 amino acids. V was pared by 6 bases and J by 7 bases, with 10 bases between. CDR3 protein: CASSRSREQYF. The CDR3 DNA reads as TGTGCCAGCAGCCGGTCGCGGGAGCAGTACTTC.

The chain employs TRBV27 and TRBJ2-7, with 10 nucleotides matching TRBD1. Germline lookup yields CDR1 MNHEY and CDR2 SMNVEV (reference sequence). The V and J ends lost 6 bases and 4 bases, in that order; junction bases with no gene match: 3. This CDR3 region has 13 residues. The CDR3 DNA is TGTGCCAGCAGGGGACAGGGGTTGTACGAGCAGTACTTC. Amino acids: CASRGQGLYEQYF.

The chain joins TRBV6-1 to TRBJ1-4; TRBD1 is a possible D gene (5 bases). There are 15 residues in the CDR3. CDR1 MNHNS and CDR2 SASEGT come from the germline V gene. V was shortened by 2 bases and J by 5 bases, with 12 bases between the two germline ends. The CDR3 DNA reads TGTGCCAGCAGTGAACGGTCAGGGTTGAATGAAAAACTGTTTTTT. Protein sequence: CASSERSGLNEKLFF.

This clone has a handful of counts. The V and J genes are TRBV7-9 and TRBJ1-3; D is undetermined. CDR1 SEHNR and CDR2 FQNEAQ come from the germline V gene (reference sequence). This CDR3 has 15 amino acids. The V end lost 5 bases, the J end lost 0 bases, and 11 bases lay between the germline ends. CDR3 coding DNA: TGTGCCAGCAGCAAAAGCGGGGTCTCTGGAAACACCATATATTTT. Translated: CASSKSGVSGNTIYF.

The rearrangement links TRBV19 to TRBJ1-5; TRBD1 might be the D (5 bases). Germline V gives CDR1 LNHDA, CDR2 SQIVND (reference sequence). The CDR3 loop spans 16 amino acids. The V end lost 8 bases, the J end lost 6 bases, and 23 bases lay between the germline ends. The CDR3 region is CASAGAVTMMSQPQHF. The CDR3, as DNA: TGTGCCAGTGCTGGGGCAGTCACCATGATGTCTCAGCCCCAGCATTTT.

Turning to this clone: This sample also contains other DNA sequences that code for the same CDR3. The chain recombines TRBV18 with TRBJ2-7; 9 nucleotides align to TRBD1. V gave up 6 bases and J gave up 2 bases; unmatched junction bases: 5. Germline CDR1 and CDR2: KGHSH and LQKENI. There are 14 residues in the CDR3. CDR3 DNA: TGTGCCAGCTCCCCGGGACAGGGCCCCTACGAGCAGTACTTC. This sequence encodes CASSPGQGPYEQYF.

The J gene is TRBJ1-6, the V gene TRBV6-5, with 7 nucleotides matching TRBD1. The V segment lost 2 bases and the J segment 7 bases; nucleotides outside the gene matches: 2. The length of the CDR3 is 14 residues. Germline lookup yields CDR1 MNHEY and CDR2 SVGAGI. CDR3 in amino acids: CASSYGDSNSPLHF. The CDR3 DNA is TGTGCCAGCAGTTACGGGGACAGCAATTCACCCCTCCACTTT.

This chain connects TRBV20-1 to TRBJ1-1; possible D gene TRBD1, 5 bases. This CDR3 is built from 13 residues. Germline CDR1 is DFQATT and CDR2 is SNEGSKA (reference sequence). V was pared by 3 bases and J by 3 bases, with 11 bases between. The CDR3 nucleotides read TGCAGTGCTAGTCAGGGCGGGGACACTGAAGCTTTCTTT. The encoded protein is CSASQGGDTEAFF.